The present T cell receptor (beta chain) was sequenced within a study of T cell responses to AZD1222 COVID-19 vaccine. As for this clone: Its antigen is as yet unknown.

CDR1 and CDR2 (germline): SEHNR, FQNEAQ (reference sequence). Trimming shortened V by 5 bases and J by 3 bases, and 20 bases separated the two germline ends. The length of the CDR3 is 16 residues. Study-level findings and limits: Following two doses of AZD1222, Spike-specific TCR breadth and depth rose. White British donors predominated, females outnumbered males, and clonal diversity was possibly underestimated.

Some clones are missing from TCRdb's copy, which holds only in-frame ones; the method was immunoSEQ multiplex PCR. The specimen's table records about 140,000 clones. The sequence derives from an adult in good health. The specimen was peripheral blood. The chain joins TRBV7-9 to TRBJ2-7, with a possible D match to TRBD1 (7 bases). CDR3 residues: CASSPGGDRGFYEQYF. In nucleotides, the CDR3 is TGTGCCAGCAGCCCCGGAGGGGACAGAGGGTTCTACGAGCAGTACTTC.